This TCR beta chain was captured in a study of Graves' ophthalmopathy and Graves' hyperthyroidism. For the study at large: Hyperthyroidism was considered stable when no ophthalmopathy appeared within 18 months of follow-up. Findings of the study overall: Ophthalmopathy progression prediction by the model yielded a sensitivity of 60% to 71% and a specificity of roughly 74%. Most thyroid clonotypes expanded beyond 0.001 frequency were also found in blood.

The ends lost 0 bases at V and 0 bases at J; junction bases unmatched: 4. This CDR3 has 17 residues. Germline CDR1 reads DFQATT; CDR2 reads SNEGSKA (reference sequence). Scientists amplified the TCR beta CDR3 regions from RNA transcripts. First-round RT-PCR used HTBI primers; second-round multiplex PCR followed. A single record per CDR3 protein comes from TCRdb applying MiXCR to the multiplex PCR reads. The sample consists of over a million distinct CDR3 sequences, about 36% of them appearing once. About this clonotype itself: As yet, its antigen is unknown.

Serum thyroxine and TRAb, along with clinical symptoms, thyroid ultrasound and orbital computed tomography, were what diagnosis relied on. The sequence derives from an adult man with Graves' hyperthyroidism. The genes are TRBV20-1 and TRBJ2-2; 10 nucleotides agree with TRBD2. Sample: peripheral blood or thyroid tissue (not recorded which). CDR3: CSARDRLAGANTGELFF. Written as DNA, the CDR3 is TGCAGTGCTAGAGATAGGCTAGCGGGGGCGAACACCGGGGAGCTGTTTTTT.